Listed below are T cell receptor beta chains from one sample, sequenced in a study. MiXCR was run by TCRdb on the RT-PCR reads, yielding one entry per CDR3 protein. The repertoire includes about 700,000 distinct CDR3 sequences, over 12% of them detected once, and 3.6% sits in the top ten. The sequenced sample consisted of memory CD4+ T cells from blood. The receptors were gathered from a female donor in good health, serving as a healthy control. CDR3s include the opening cysteine and the closing phenylalanine or tryptophan. The D gene is left open where the match is weak. Clone size is stated in some rows and not others, as once, few, many or a class when expanded.

v_gene,abundance,j_gene,d_gene,CDR3aa,CDR3nt
TRBV3-1,once,TRBJ1-1,TRBD1,CASSQLPGGASNTEAFF,TGTGCCAGCAGCCAATTACCAGGGGGCGCATCGAACACTGAAGCTTTCTTT
TRBV30,NA,TRBJ2-5,NA,CAWTGVGETQYF,TGTGCCTGGACAGGGGTTGGGGAGACCCAGTACTTC
TRBV7-9,many,TRBJ2-3,NA,CASSLLLAVTDTQYF,TGTGCCAGCAGCCTCCTACTAGCCGTCACAGATACGCAGTATTTT
TRBV4-1,few,TRBJ1-3,NA,CASSQDHQSAGNTIYF,TGCGCCAGCAGCCAAGATCACCAATCTGCTGGAAACACCATATATTTT
TRBV12-3/TRBV12-4,many,TRBJ2-1,TRBD1,CASSPRDRRGYNEQFF,TGTGCCAGCAGTCCCCGGGACAGGAGGGGCTACAATGAGCAGTTCTTC
TRBV5-1,NA,TRBJ2-5,NA,CASSRTGTGQETQYF,TGCGCCAGCAGTCGAACAGGGACTGGCCAAGAGACCCAGTACTTC
TRBV7-2,many,TRBJ2-7,NA,CASSFQGPSEQYF,TGTGCCAGCAGCTTCCAGGGGCCGAGCGAGCAGTACTTC
TRBV2,few,TRBJ2-6,NA,CASTLYSGANVLTF,TGTGCCAGCACTTTATACTCTGGGGCCAACGTCCTGACTTTC
TRBV6-5,NA,TRBJ2-6,NA,CASSYSGHPSGANVLTF,TGTGCCAGCAGTTACTCGGGACACCCCTCTGGGGCCAACGTCCTGACTTTC
TRBV9,few,TRBJ2-3,NA,CASSVGSGLDTQYF,TGTGCCAGCAGCGTAGGTTCTGGCTTGGATACGCAGTATTTT
TRBV24-1,many,TRBJ1-2,TRBD1,CATSDSGQGHGYTF,TGTGCCACCAGTGATTCCGGACAGGGCCATGGCTACACCTTC
TRBV5-1,many,TRBJ1-2,NA,CASSLGLGNYGYTF,TGCGCCAGCAGCTTGGGTCTTGGGAACTATGGCTACACCTTC
TRBV7-6,NA,TRBJ1-2,TRBD1,CASSLGQGAHGYTF,TGTGCCAGCAGCTTGGGACAGGGGGCACATGGCTACACCTTC
TRBV5-1,NA,TRBJ2-2,NA,CASSLALGRSGELFF,TGCGCCAGCAGCTTGGCCCTGGGGCGGTCCGGGGAGCTGTTTTTT
TRBV7-2,few,TRBJ1-1,NA,CASSLDSTGHLNTEAFF,TGTGCCAGCAGCTTAGATTCGACCGGACACTTGAACACTGAAGCTTTCTTT
TRBV5-1,NA,TRBJ2-2,TRBD1,CASSWGQASNTGELFF,TGCGCCAGCAGTTGGGGACAGGCCTCGAACACCGGGGAGCTGTTTTTT
TRBV12-3/TRBV12-4,few,TRBJ2-2,TRBD2,CASSSGGAGVPGELFF,TGTGCCAGCAGTTCCGGGGGAGCGGGAGTCCCCGGGGAGCTGTTTTTT
TRBV20-1,few,TRBJ2-4,NA,CSAETSTDPANIQYF,TGCAGTGCGGAAACTAGCACCGATCCGGCCAACATTCAGTACTTC
TRBV24-1,NA,TRBJ2-1,NA,CATSDAGTYTYNEQFF,TGTGCCACCAGTGATGCCGGGACATACACCTACAATGAGCAGTTCTTC
TRBV15,many,TRBJ2-1,NA,CATSRDLQTSNEQFF,TGTGCCACCAGCAGAGATCTGCAGACTAGCAATGAGCAGTTCTTC
TRBV5-1,NA,TRBJ2-3,NA,CASSPRSWEDTQYF,TGCGCCAGCAGCCCGCGAAGTTGGGAGGATACGCAGTATTTT
TRBV12-3/TRBV12-4,many,TRBJ1-2,NA,CASSQINDSPYGYTF,TGTGCCAGCAGTCAAATCAACGATTCCCCCTATGGCTACACCTTC
TRBV6-1,many,TRBJ1-5,TRBD1,CASSHPRDSLSNQPQHF,TGTGCCAGCAGTCATCCTAGGGACAGTCTAAGCAATCAGCCCCAGCATTTT
TRBV10-3,NA,TRBJ2-7,NA,CAISGPTYEQYF,TGTGCCATCAGTGGACCAACCTACGAGCAGTACTTC
TRBV7-2,many,TRBJ2-7,NA,CASSPRGSSYEQYF,TGTGCCAGCAGCCCCCGCGGAAGCTCCTACGAGCAGTACTTC
TRBV5-1,NA,TRBJ2-7,TRBD2,CASSGPSGNYEQYF,TGCGCCAGCAGCGGTCCTAGCGGGAACTACGAGCAGTACTTC
TRBV4-3,many,TRBJ1-1,NA,CASSQRDDGGSGTEAFF,TGCGCCAGCAGCCAAAGGGACGACGGTGGGTCGGGCACTGAAGCTTTCTTT
TRBV27,many,TRBJ1-1,TRBD1,CASSHRPTGGTEAFF,TGTGCCAGCAGTCACCGCCCGACAGGGGGAACTGAAGCTTTCTTT
TRBV4-3,few,TRBJ1-3,NA,CASSQSPQGGNTIYF,TGCGCCAGCAGCCAATCCCCTCAAGGTGGGAACACCATATATTTT
TRBV5-6,NA,TRBJ1-2,NA,CASSFDLQAGYTF,TGTGCCAGCAGCTTCGACCTGCAGGCGGGCTACACCTTC
TRBV5-1,NA,TRBJ1-5,TRBD1,CASSPGTVDNQPQHF,TGCGCCAGCAGCCCCGGGACAGTCGACAATCAGCCCCAGCATTTT
TRBV15,few,TRBJ2-7,NA,CATSRGTDSYEQYF,TGTGCCACCAGCAGAGGGACAGACTCCTACGAGCAGTACTTC
TRBV13,few,TRBJ2-7,TRBD2,CASSPPGLAGRNDYYEQYF,TGTGCCAGCAGCCCACCGGGACTAGCGGGACGAAATGACTACTACGAGCAGTACTTC
TRBV6-1,many,TRBJ1-1,NA,CASSPDPLTGAFF,TGTGCCAGCAGTCCGGACCCACTGACCGGGGCTTTCTTT
TRBV30,NA,TRBJ2-1,NA,CAWSPNQGRQFF,TGTGCCTGGAGCCCAAACCAGGGACGGCAGTTCTTC
TRBV5-4,few,TRBJ1-1,NA,CASSLVGSQAFF,TGTGCCAGCAGCTTGGTGGGCAGTCAAGCTTTCTTT
TRBV9,NA,TRBJ2-1,TRBD2,CASSVDGGSDEQFF,TGTGCCAGCAGCGTAGACGGCGGGAGCGATGAGCAGTTCTTC
TRBV27,NA,TRBJ2-3,NA,CASSSTTGRLSGSDTQYF,TGTGCCAGCAGTTCTACGACAGGGAGGCTCTCAGGGTCAGATACGCAGTATTTT
TRBV18,NA,TRBJ1-1,NA,CASSPTAQGITEAFF,TGTGCCAGCTCACCGACCGCACAGGGTATCACTGAAGCTTTCTTT